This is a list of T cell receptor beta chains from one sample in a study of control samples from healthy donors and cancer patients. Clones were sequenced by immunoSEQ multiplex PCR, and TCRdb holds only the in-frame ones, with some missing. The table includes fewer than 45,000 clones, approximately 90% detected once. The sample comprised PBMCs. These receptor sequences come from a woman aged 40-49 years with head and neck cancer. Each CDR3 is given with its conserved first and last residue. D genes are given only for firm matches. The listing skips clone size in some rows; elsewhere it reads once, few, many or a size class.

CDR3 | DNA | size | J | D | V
CASSLSLHGVGGYTF | TGTGCCAGCAGTTTAAGCTTACATGGGGTGGGTGGCTACACCTTC | NA | TRBJ1-2 | NA | TRBV28
CSVGGQGNIQYF | TGCAGCGTTGGCGGACAGGGAAACATTCAGTACTTC | NA | TRBJ2-4 | TRBD1 | TRBV29-1
CASSRTSGAITDTQYF | TGTGCCAGCAGCCGGACTAGCGGGGCCATCACAGATACGCAGTATTTT | NA | TRBJ2-3 | TRBD2 | TRBV3-1/TRBV3-2
CASTRNQETQYF | TGTGCCAGCACACGGAACCAAGAGACCCAGTACTTC | NA | TRBJ2-5 | NA | TRBV28
CASSPAASGEGGYTF | TGCGCCAGCAGCCCCGCCGCCTCAGGGGAAGGAGGCTACACCTTC | few | TRBJ1-2 | NA | TRBV5-1
CASSFNPRGKLENTIYF | TGTGCCAGCAGCTTTAATCCGCGAGGAAAGCTGGAAAACACCATATATTTT | NA | TRBJ1-3 | NA | TRBV7-9
CASSPRGTSGYNEQFF | TGTGCCAGCAGCCCCCGGGGGACTAGCGGATATAATGAGCAGTTCTTC | NA | TRBJ2-1 | TRBD2 | TRBV7-9
CASSFGGGGAATDTQYF | TGCGCCAGCAGCTTTGGAGGCGGGGGGGCCGCGACAGATACGCAGTATTTT | NA | TRBJ2-3 | TRBD2 | TRBV5-1
CASSVKQGTSNEQFF | TGTGCCAGTAGTGTGAAACAGGGGACGAGCAATGAGCAGTTCTTC | NA | TRBJ2-1 | TRBD1 | TRBV19
CASSLEGEEKLFF | TGCGCCAGCAGCTTGGAGGGTGAGGAAAAACTGTTTTTT | NA | TRBJ1-4 | NA | TRBV5-1
CASSQDWRGFTGELFF | TGTGCCAGCAGCCAAGATTGGCGGGGATTCACCGGGGAGCTGTTTTTT | NA | TRBJ2-2 | NA | TRBV3-1/TRBV3-2
CAWSVRRNSNQPQHF | TGTGCCTGGAGTGTACGGCGGAATAGCAATCAGCCCCAGCATTTT | NA | TRBJ1-5 | NA | TRBV30
CASSLLGPRAVNEQYF | TGTGCCAGCAGTTTATTGGGCCCCAGGGCGGTTAACGAGCAGTACTTC | once | TRBJ2-7 | NA | TRBV28
CASSRAAEAFF | TGTGCCAGCAGCCGGGCCGCTGAAGCTTTCTTT | NA | TRBJ1-1 | NA | TRBV3-1/TRBV3-2
CASSDDRVAGEQYF | TGTGCCAGCAGTGATGACAGGGTCGCTGGCGAGCAGTACTTC | NA | TRBJ2-7 | TRBD1 | TRBV6-1
CASSSRRGEPQHF | TGTGCCAGCAGCTCCAGGAGAGGGGAGCCCCAGCATTTT | few | TRBJ1-5 | NA | TRBV7-3
CAIGEQGLGETQYF | TGTGCCATCGGGGAGCAGGGGCTCGGAGAGACCCAGTACTTC | NA | TRBJ2-5 | NA | TRBV10-3
CASRDRGDYGYTF | TGTGCCAGCAGGGACAGGGGTGACTATGGCTACACCTTC | NA | TRBJ1-2 | TRBD1 | TRBV6-5
CATAGGTAQETQYF | TGTGCCACTGCCGGGGGGACCGCCCAAGAGACCCAGTACTTC | NA | TRBJ2-5 | TRBD2 | TRBV19
CASSEPKTRSTNEKLFF | TGCGCCAGCAGTGAGCCGAAGACCCGTTCAACTAATGAAAAACTGTTTTTT | NA | TRBJ1-4 | NA | TRBV10-2
CATWGGKGNTIYF | TGTGCCACTTGGGGGGGGAAAGGAAACACCATATATTTT | once | TRBJ1-3 | NA | TRBV6-5
CASSSLTGELFF | TGCGCCAGCAGCTCGTTAACCGGGGAGCTGTTTTTT | NA | TRBJ2-2 | NA | TRBV5-1
CASSWGTTGTEAFF | TGCGCCAGCAGCTGGGGTACTACGGGCACTGAAGCTTTCTTT | NA | TRBJ1-1 | NA | TRBV5-1
CASSVRTAGELFF | TGTGCCAGCAGCGTAAGGACAGCGGGGGAGCTGTTTTTT | NA | TRBJ2-2 | NA | TRBV11-1
CASSPGLSTDTQYF | TGTGCCAGCAGTCCTGGACTGAGCACAGATACGCAGTATTTT | few | TRBJ2-3 | NA | TRBV27
CASSPSPGELFF | TGTGCCAGCAGCCCCTCTCCCGGGGAGCTGTTTTTT | NA | TRBJ2-2 | NA | TRBV6-5
CASSFSRPTYEQYF | TGCGCCAGCAGCTTTTCCAGACCAACCTACGAGCAGTACTTC | NA | TRBJ2-7 | NA | TRBV5-1
CATWTGGTEAFF | TGTGCCACCTGGACAGGGGGTACTGAAGCTTTCTTT | NA | TRBJ1-1 | TRBD1 | TRBV6-6
CASSYRRLGIYEQYF | TGTGCCAGCAGTTATAGGCGGCTGGGGATCTACGAGCAGTACTTC | NA | TRBJ2-7 | NA | TRBV6-2/TRBV6-3
CASRGTRETGGYTF | TGCGCCAGCAGGGGCACTAGGGAAACGGGGGGCTACACCTTC | NA | TRBJ1-2 | NA | TRBV10-2
CASSFSTDTQYF | TGTGCCAGCAGCTTTAGCACAGATACGCAGTATTTT | NA | TRBJ2-3 | NA | TRBV5-4
CASSANPGDVDGYTF | TGTGCCAGCAGCGCAAATCCAGGGGACGTTGATGGCTACACCTTC | NA | TRBJ1-2 | NA | TRBV7-6
CASSPLARYALDYGYTF | TGTGCCAGCAGTCCGTTAGCCCGTTACGCCCTCGACTATGGCTACACCTTC | NA | TRBJ1-2 | NA | TRBV28
CASSNRTANYGYTF | TGTGCCAGCAGCAATAGGACCGCTAACTATGGCTACACCTTC | few | TRBJ1-2 | NA | TRBV7-8
CAISEFGDSGELFF | TGTGCCATCAGTGAGTTCGGGGACTCCGGGGAGCTGTTTTTT | once | TRBJ2-2 | NA | TRBV10-3
CAWSRGAGGNTIYF | TGTGCCTGGAGTCGGGGGGCAGGTGGAAACACCATATATTTT | NA | TRBJ1-3 | NA | TRBV30
CASSQDLGTGSEGEKLFF | TGTGCCAGCAGCCAAGATCTCGGGACAGGGTCCGAGGGAGAGAAACTGTTTTTT | once | TRBJ1-4 | TRBD1 | TRBV3-1/TRBV3-2
CASSSTRTGQGTSTDTQYF | TGTGCCAGCAGCTCGACCCGTACGGGACAGGGGACTAGCACAGATACGCAGTATTTT | once | TRBJ2-3 | TRBD1 | TRBV7-9
CASVGLTDTQYF | TGTGCCAGCGTCGGTCTGACAGATACGCAGTATTTT | NA | TRBJ2-3 | NA | TRBV2
CASSARLSRVTPLHF | TGTGCCAGCAGTGCTAGACTTTCTCGGGTGACACCCCTCCACTTT | NA | TRBJ1-6 | NA | TRBV28